The next 21 T cell receptor beta chains were all read from a single sample in a study of T-cell reconstitution after alpha-beta-depleted transplantation in children. Preparation of the TCRbeta library involved a method that used unique molecular identifiers. One entry per CDR3 protein results from TCRdb running MiXCR on the PCR reads. The data show nearly 250,000 distinct CDR3 sequences, just under 8.5% seen once. The input for sequencing was PBMCs, mostly from graft donor cells, taken 180 days after TCRalphabeta/CD19-depleted stem cell transplant. The receptors come from a male patient under 18 who had a stem cell transplant for acute lymphoblastic leukemia, so the T cells may come from the graft donor.

This clonotype was found many times. The chain has TRBV20-1 and TRBJ2-5, with 12 bases fitting TRBD2. Looked up from germline, CDR1 is DFQATT and CDR2 is SNEGSKA (reference sequence). J gave up 4 bases and V 6 bases, and 3 bases lay outside the gene matches. The CDR3 is 13 amino acids. The CDR3: CSARTSGTETQYF. Written as DNA, the CDR3 is TGCAGTGCCCGGACTAGCGGGACAGAGACCCAGTACTTC.

This clonotype was counted at least ten times. The chain carries TRBV11-2 and TRBJ1-4, with D possibly TRBD1 on 6 matching bases. Germline V gene sequence: CDR1 SGHAT, CDR2 FQNNGV. V shed 2 bases and J shed 5 bases, with 12 bases lying between them. This CDR3 has 15 residues. CDR3 residues: CASSLRPGENEKLFF. The CDR3 nucleotides are TGTGCCAGCAGCTTAAGGCCAGGGGAGAATGAAAAACTGTTTTTT.

This clonotype was observed a few times. This is likely a read error, given that the CDR3 carries no conserved phenylalanine or tryptophan at its end. Because the CDR3's place on the DNA is in doubt, the DNA is left out and the CDR3 is given as listed by TCRdb. The chain combines TRBV7-3 with TRBJ2-7; the D call TRBD2 from the table was never checked on the DNA. Germline V gene lookup returns CDR1 SGHTA and CDR2 FQGTGA. The CDR3 totals 11 residues, both ends included. The CDR3 region is CASSLTPLGSL.

V and J are TRBV9 and TRBJ1-6, with 9 bases identical to TRBD1. Germline CDR1 reads SGDLS; CDR2 reads YYNGEE. Germline trimming cut 4 bases from V and 13 bases from J; bases unmatched to any gene: 12. CDR3 length: 15 amino acids. The CDR3 DNA is TGTGCCAGCAGCCCAGGAGGGACAGGGATGGCCCCCCTCCACTTT. Protein: CASSPGGTGMAPLHF.

This clonotype was seen more than once but under ten times. The gene calls are TRBV12-3 or TRBV12-4 and TRBJ2-1; TRBD2 is a possible D gene (7 bases). The V end lost 2 bases, the J end lost 0 bases, and 14 bases lay between the germline ends. The CDR3 is made up of 17 amino acids. Here the CDR3 reads CASSLKGGGSSYNEQFF. In DNA form, the CDR3 reads TGTGCCAGCAGTTTAAAAGGGGGGGGCAGCTCCTACAATGAGCAGTTCTTC.

This clonotype was counted many times. The chain employs TRBV4-1 and TRBJ2-7, with 8 bases identical to TRBD2. The length of the CDR3 is 14 residues. Germline V gene data show CDR1 as MGHRA and CDR2 as YSYEKL. The V gene end was trimmed by 6 bases and the J gene end by 3 bases; junction bases not matched to a gene: 7. The CDR3 DNA follows: TGCGCCAGCAGTTACAGCGGGGGCGACTACGAGCAGTACTTC. This translates into CASSYSGGDYEQYF.

This clonotype occurred many times. The chain links TRBV14 to TRBJ2-1; TRBD1 agrees at 9 bases. The V and J ends lost 2 bases and 1 base, in that order; junction bases with no gene match: 12. CDR3 length equals 19 residues. Germline V CDR1 and CDR2: SGHDN, FVKESK. CDR3 sequence (DNA): TGTGCCAGCAGCCAAAGGACAGGGGACGGAAAGGGTTCCTACAATGAGCAGTTCTTC. This codes for CASSQRTGDGKGSYNEQFF.

Ten or more counts support this clonotype. This chain joins TRBV11-2 and TRBJ2-1; no clear D. V was trimmed by 3 bases and J by 2 bases, leaving 11 bases between them. This CDR3 is 15 amino acids long. In germline, CDR1 is SGHAT, CDR2 FQNNGV. The CDR3 loop reads CASSFRLITYNEQFF. CDR3 DNA sequence: TGTGCCAGCAGCTTTAGACTGATAACCTACAATGAGCAGTTCTTC.

This clonotype was counted many times. The V and J genes are TRBV7-9 and TRBJ1-2, with TRBD1 matching 9 bases. The ends lost 11 bases at V and 8 bases at J; junction bases unmatched: 9. The CDR3 has 12 amino acids. CDR1 and CDR2 (germline): SEHNR, FQNEAQ (reference sequence). DNA of the CDR3: TGTGCCGGAAGGACAGGGGTAGGCGGCTACACCTTC. As protein: CAGRTGVGGYTF.

This clonotype was seen many times. The genes are TRBV20-1 and TRBJ1-5; D unclear. This CDR3 contains 12 residues. V dropped 6 bases and J dropped 6 bases, with 12 bases sitting between them. Germline assignment: CDR1 DFQATT and CDR2 SNEGSKA (reference sequence). The CDR3 protein is CSALTGSQPQHF. In DNA form, the CDR3 reads TGCAGTGCACTCACGGGATCTCAGCCCCAGCATTTT.

This clonotype was recorded at least ten times. The V call is TRBV7-8, the J call TRBJ2-7; the D call may be TRBD1 or TRBD2 (6 bases each). The V end lost 1 base, the J end lost 7 bases, and 20 bases lay between the germline ends. The CDR3 is 16 amino acids. Per the germline V gene, CDR1 is SGHVS and CDR2 is FQNEAQ. The CDR3 DNA sequence: TGTGCCAGCAGCTTAGGCACAGGGAAATGGGACTTTGAGCAGTACTTC. It is translated as CASSLGTGKWDFEQYF.

This clonotype was recorded many times. The genes are TRBV7-3 and TRBJ1-3; tentative D call: TRBD1 (5 bases). The V end lost 1 base, the J end lost 0 bases, and 7 bases lay between the germline ends. Germline V gene lookup returns CDR1 SGHTA and CDR2 FQGTGA. The CDR3 has 15 amino acids. The CDR3 bases are TGTGCCAGCAGCTTAAAGGGGAGCTCTGGAAACACCATATATTTT. Residues: CASSLKGSSGNTIYF.

In its sample, this clonotype was seen many times. V gene TRBV5-1 combines with J gene TRBJ1-6; D not certain. Germline V gene lookup returns CDR1 SGHRS and CDR2 YFSETQ. The ends were cut back, 2 bases at V and 10 bases at J, with 13 bases in the middle. The CDR3 has 14 residues. The CDR3 DNA is TGCGCCAGCAGCTTAAGGGTAGGCCAATCACCCCTCCACTTT. Translation: CASSLRVGQSPLHF.

This clonotype appeared a few times. The genes are TRBV19 and TRBJ1-5, with TRBD1 matching over 7 bases. Trimming removed 9 bases from V and 4 bases from J; junction bases left unmatched: 6. The CDR3 is 13 residues long. Germline lookup yields CDR1 LNHDA and CDR2 SQIVND (reference sequence). CDR3 residues: CASDRARNQPQHF. In DNA form, the CDR3 reads TGTGCCAGCGACAGGGCGAGAAATCAGCCCCAGCATTTT.

This clonotype was observed at least ten times. The chain links TRBV7-8 to TRBJ2-2, with 10 bases aligning to TRBD2. The trim removed 1 base at V and 7 bases at J, leaving 18 bases unmatched. The CDR3 is 20 amino acids. Germline V gene data show CDR1 as SGHVS and CDR2 as FQNEAQ. The CDR3 protein is CASSLGRLAGDEGLSGELFF. The CDR3 nucleotides are TGTGCCAGCAGCTTAGGTCGGCTAGCGGGAGATGAAGGATTAAGCGGGGAGCTGTTTTTT. Using reference TRBV7-8 and TRBJ2-2 for the parts outside the CDR3, the full variable domain is GAGVSQSPRYKVAKRGQDVALRCDPISGHVSLFWYQQALGQGPEFLTYFQNEAQLDKSGLPSDRFFAERPEGSVSTLKIQRTQQEDSAVYLCASSLGRLAGDEGLSGELFFGEGSRLTVL.

This clonotype was observed a handful of times. V gene TRBV12-3 or TRBV12-4 combines with J gene TRBJ1-1; 10 bases are shared with TRBD1. J was trimmed by 1 base and V by 6 bases; bases with no gene match: 8. CDR3 length: 16 residues. CDR3 loop: CASRETGGVRNTEAFF. The CDR3 DNA reads TGTGCCAGCAGAGAGACAGGGGGCGTACGGAACACTGAAGCTTTCTTT.

There are many counts of this clonotype. The chain's CDR3 is CASSLTGSDSPLHF. Written as DNA, the CDR3 is TGTGCCAGCAGCCTGACAGGGAGCGATTCACCCCTCCACTTT. The chain employs TRBV12-3 or TRBV12-4 and TRBJ1-6; 7 bases align to TRBD1. V lost 6 bases, J lost 8 bases, and 7 bases stayed unmatched. The CDR3 is 14 amino acids.

Many counts were recorded for this clonotype. The rearrangement uses TRBV11-2 and TRBJ2-3, with 10 bases aligning to TRBD2. In germline, CDR1 is SGHAT, CDR2 FQNNGV. The CDR3 extends over 15 amino acids. J was trimmed by 4 bases and V by 4 bases; bases with no gene match: 5. CDR3 amino acids: CASSSGLALADTQYF. CDR3 in DNA: TGTGCCAGCAGCTCGGGACTAGCGTTGGCAGATACGCAGTATTTT.

This clonotype has ten or more counts. V is TRBV28 and J is TRBJ2-1; 8 nucleotides line up with TRBD2. This CDR3 contains 13 residues. V was clipped by 6 bases and J by 6 bases; unmatched bases: 4. Germline CDR1 reads MDHEN; CDR2 reads SYDVKM. This CDR3 is CASSTGTSNEQFF. CDR3 DNA sequence: TGTGCCAGCAGCACCGGGACTAGCAATGAGCAGTTCTTC.

The V gene is TRBV18, the J gene TRBJ2-5; D is perhaps TRBD2 (5 bases). This CDR3 has 17 amino acids. Trimming removed 3 bases at V and 1 base at J, with 18 bases between. CDR1 is KGHSH, CDR2 LQKENI, per germline. CDR3 nucleotide sequence: TGTGCCAGCTCACCCCCGGGTGGTAGCGCCAGCCAAGAGACCCAGTACTTC. As protein: CASSPPGGSASQETQYF.

Notes on this clonotype: Germline and junction disagree at one end, which may indicate a read error. This rearrangement joins TRBV4-2 to TRBJ1-2, with D tentatively TRBD1 (5 bases). The CDR3 covers 18 residues. CDR1 is LGHNA, CDR2 YNFKEQ, per germline. In DNA, the CDR3 is TGTGCCAGCAGCCCGGGGCGCCCAGGGTCGGGTCTCAACTTTGGCTACACCTTC. Translation gives CASSPGRPGSGLNFGYTF.